Sequencing of this TCR beta chain was carried out in a study of T cell repertoires in ileal Crohn's disease. Study overall: At surgery, about 36% of patients smoked, with median disease duration approximately 8 years. Operated complications were stricturing disease (roughly 61%) and penetrating disease (39%).

About this clone itself: The antigen remains unidentified.

General study findings and limits: The median delay to postoperative endoscopy was under nine months. Compared with CD4 T cells, sorted CD8 cells carried more expanded clones.

The table came from immunoSEQ multiplex PCR; TCRdb's copy has only in-frame clones and leaves some out. The sample records roughly 60,000 clones, 85% to 90% being singletons. The CDR3 extends over 16 amino acids. V shed 4 bases, J shed 3 bases, and the junction held 8 bases outside the gene matches. Germline V gene lookup returns CDR1 SGHRS and CDR2 YFSETQ. Time point defined: neoterminal ileum biopsy at postoperative endoscopy, about 6 months after surgery. V and J are TRBV5-1 and TRBJ1-3; TRBD1 matches at 9 bases. Sequencing used ileal tissue. The sequence was obtained from an adult with Crohn's disease. In DNA form, the CDR3 reads TGCGCCAGCAGCATTTCCGGGACAGGGTATGGAAACACCATATATTTT. It encodes CASSISGTGYGNTIYF.